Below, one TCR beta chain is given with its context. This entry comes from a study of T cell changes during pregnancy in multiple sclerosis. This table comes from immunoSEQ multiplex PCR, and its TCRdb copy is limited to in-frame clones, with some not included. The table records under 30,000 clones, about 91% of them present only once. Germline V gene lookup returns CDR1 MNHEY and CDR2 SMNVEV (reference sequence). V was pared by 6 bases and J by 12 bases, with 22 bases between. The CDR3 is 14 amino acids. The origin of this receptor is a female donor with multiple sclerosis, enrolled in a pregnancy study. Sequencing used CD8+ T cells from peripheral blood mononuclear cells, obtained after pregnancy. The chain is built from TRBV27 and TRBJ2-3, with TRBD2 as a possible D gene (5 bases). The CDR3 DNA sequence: TGTGCCAGCAGAAACGAATACGGACTGCTTACCCAGTATTTT. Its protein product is CASRNEYGLLTQYF.